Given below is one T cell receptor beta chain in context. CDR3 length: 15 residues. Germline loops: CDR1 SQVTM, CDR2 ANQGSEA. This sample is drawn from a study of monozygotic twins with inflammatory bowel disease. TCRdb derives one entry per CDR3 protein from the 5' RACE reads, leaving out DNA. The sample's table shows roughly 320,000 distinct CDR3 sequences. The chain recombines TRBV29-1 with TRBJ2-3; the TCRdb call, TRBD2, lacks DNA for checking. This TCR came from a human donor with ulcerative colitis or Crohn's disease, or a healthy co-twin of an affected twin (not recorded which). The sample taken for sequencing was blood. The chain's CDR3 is CSITYGGRGTDTQYF.